Listed here are 20 T cell receptor beta chains from one sample, sequenced in a study of blood T cell repertoires in COVID-19. Some clones are missing from TCRdb's copy, which holds only in-frame ones; the method was immunoSEQ multiplex PCR. The sample carries 140,000 to 150,000 clones, around 90% recorded once. Material: peripheral blood. These receptors all come from a human donor with COVID-19, enrolled during active disease. The donor label of this sample is uncertain.

The gene calls are TRBV7-9 and TRBJ2-2, with a possible D match to TRBD2 (6 bases). V was shortened by 5 bases and J by 2 bases, with 21 bases between the two germline ends. CDR1 and CDR2 from the germline V gene are SEHNR and FQNEAQ (reference sequence). The CDR3 runs to 18 residues. CDR3 in amino acids: CASSLPITGTFNTGELFF. CDR3 nucleotides: TGTGCCAGCAGCCTCCCCATTACCGGGACTTTCAACACCGGGGAGCTGTTTTTT.

This clone was found a few times. This chain links TRBV3-1 (or the pseudogene TRBV3-2) with TRBJ2-7; D is possibly TRBD1 (6 bases). The CDR3 is made up of 13 amino acids. CDR1 and CDR2 (germline): LGHDT, YNNKEL (reference sequence). Trimming cost V 2 bases and J 6 bases, with 11 bases left between them. CDR3 protein: CASSQPRGAEQYF. The CDR3 DNA follows: TGTGCCAGCAGCCAACCCAGGGGAGCCGAGCAGTACTTC.

This clone was detected once. The chain uses TRBV11-3 and TRBJ2-3; D possibly corresponds to TRBD2 (5 bases). CDR3 length: 15 residues. The germline V gene has CDR1 SGHNT and CDR2 YENEEA. V was pared by 0 bases and J by 2 bases, with 9 bases between. The CDR3 DNA sequence: TGTGCCAGCAGCTTAGATCGGGGTCTCACAGATACGCAGTATTTT. It encodes CASSLDRGLTDTQYF.

This clone was detected once. The chain combines TRBV5-1 with TRBJ1-1, with 7 bases matching TRBD1. This CDR3 comprises 14 residues. CDR1 and CDR2 (germline): SGHRS, YFSETQ. Germline trimming cut 3 bases from V and 1 base from J; bases unmatched to any gene: 3. The CDR3 here is CASSSRGANTEAFF. DNA of the CDR3: TGCGCCAGCAGCTCCAGGGGGGCGAACACTGAAGCTTTCTTT.

A single count supports this clone. The chain links TRBV5-4 to TRBJ1-6, with TRBD1 as a possible D gene (6 bases). Germline V gives CDR1 SGHNT, CDR2 YYREEE (reference sequence). CDR3 length: 14 amino acids. Trimming removed 4 bases from V and 4 bases from J, with 9 bases in between. The CDR3 loop is CASSPTGYNSPLHF. For the CDR3, the DNA is TGTGCCAGCAGCCCGACAGGATATAATTCACCCCTCCACTTT.

V gene TRBV7-2 combines with J gene TRBJ1-4; 8 bases fit TRBD1. Trimming removed 3 bases from V and 8 bases from J; junction bases left unmatched: 5. The germline V gene encodes CDR1 SGHTA and CDR2 FQGNSA. The CDR3 is 14 amino acids. CDR3 sequence reads: CASSFGQGVEKLFF. The CDR3 DNA reads TGTGCCAGCAGCTTCGGACAGGGTGTAGAAAAACTGTTTTTT.

The chain couples TRBV2 to TRBJ1-5; D perhaps matches TRBD1 (6 bases). V lost 1 base, J lost 6 bases, and 13 bases lay in between. This CDR3 is 15 amino acids long. Germline V gene lookup returns CDR1 SNHLY and CDR2 FYNNEI. CDR3 residues: CASSEEQGRGQPQHF. The CDR3 region has the DNA TGTGCCAGCAGTGAAGAACAGGGACGGGGTCAGCCCCAGCATTTT.

The rearrangement uses TRBV7-2 and TRBJ1-1, with a weak D call TRBD1 (6 bases). Looked up from germline, CDR1 is SGHTA and CDR2 is FQGNSA. The V gene lost 3 bases and the J gene lost 3 bases, with 11 bases spanning the gap. The CDR3 covers 14 residues. The CDR3 protein is CASSFGHRDTEAFF. The CDR3 region has the DNA TGTGCCAGCAGCTTCGGACACAGGGACACTGAAGCTTTCTTT.

The rearrangement links TRBV9 to TRBJ2-1, with TRBD1 identical over 7 bases. V lost 4 bases, J lost 8 bases, and 12 bases stayed unmatched. This CDR3 is built from 15 residues. Germline V CDR1 and CDR2: SGDLS, YYNGEE. CDR3 in amino acids: CASSILTGSVDEQFF. In DNA form, the CDR3 reads TGTGCCAGCAGCATCTTGACAGGGTCAGTGGATGAGCAGTTCTTC.

This chain connects TRBV2 to TRBJ1-5, with D hard to call. Trimming removed 4 bases at V and 3 bases at J, with 13 bases between. Germline V gene data show CDR1 as SNHLY and CDR2 as FYNNEI. This CDR3 has 15 amino acids. The CDR3 DNA sequence: TGTGCCAGCAGTGGAGGGCCTCTTAACAATCAGCCCCAGCATTTT. As protein: CASSGGPLNNQPQHF.

The chain has TRBV7-9 and TRBJ1-3; 7 bases fit TRBD1. The germline V gene has CDR1 SEHNR and CDR2 FQNEAQ (reference sequence). This CDR3 contains 14 residues. J was trimmed by 4 bases and V by 3 bases; bases with no gene match: 3. The CDR3 nucleotides are TGTGCCAGCAGCTTCTTACAGGGGGGAAACACCATATATTTT. Translating it yields CASSFLQGGNTIYF.

This clone turned up a few times. The chain links TRBV6-5 to TRBJ1-1; 10 nucleotides agree with TRBD1. Losses at the gene ends were 7 bases for V and 1 base for J; bases not matched to a gene: 3. The CDR3 covers 14 residues. The V gene's germline CDR1 is MNHEY and CDR2 SVGAGI. The CDR3 DNA follows: TGTGCCAGCATCCGGACAGGGGGGAACACTGAAGCTTTCTTT. Translation: CASIRTGGNTEAFF.

CDR3 nucleotide sequence: TGTGCCAGCAGTAACCGACAGTTAAGCAATCAGCCCCAGCATTTT. Encoded protein: CASSNRQLSNQPQHF. The chain has TRBV6-5 and TRBJ1-5, with D perhaps matching TRBD1 (5 bases). The germline gives CDR1 MNHEY, CDR2 SVGAGI. V was shortened by 5 bases and J by 1 base, with 12 bases between the two germline ends. This CDR3 contains 15 residues.

The chain has TRBV4-1 and TRBJ1-1; D perhaps matches TRBD1 (5 bases). The germline V gene has CDR1 MGHRA and CDR2 YSYEKL. V was trimmed by 1 base and J by 0 bases, leaving 12 bases between them. This CDR3 contains 16 residues. CDR3 loop: CASSQGNGGVNTEAFF. The CDR3 DNA follows: TGCGCCAGCAGCCAAGGTAACGGAGGGGTGAACACTGAAGCTTTCTTT.

V and J are TRBV6-2 or TRBV6-3 and TRBJ1-2, with D possibly TRBD1 on 5 matching bases. Germline values: CDR1 MNHEY, CDR2 SVGEGT. Trimming shortened V by 6 bases and J by 2 bases, and 16 bases separated the two germline ends. This CDR3 has 15 residues. CDR3 DNA: TGTGCCAGCAGCTCCGACAGCCTAACCAACTATGGCTACACCTTC. This sequence encodes CASSSDSLTNYGYTF.

The chain employs TRBV12-5 and TRBJ2-1, with a tentative D call TRBD2 (6 bases). V was shortened by 7 bases and J by 9 bases, with 16 bases between the two germline ends. Germline V gene lookup returns CDR1 LGHNT and CDR2 FRNRAP. The length of the CDR3 is 13 residues. The DNA of the CDR3 is TGTGCTAGTGCCTCGGGAGTTCTTAGTGAGCAGTTCTTC. This gives the protein CASASGVLSEQFF.

The rearrangement links TRBV3-1 (or the pseudogene TRBV3-2) to TRBJ2-5, with 10 bases that match TRBD2. V gave up 1 base and J gave up 3 bases; unmatched junction bases: 11. The CDR3 covers 18 residues. Germline V gene sequence: CDR1 LGHDT, CDR2 YNNKEL (reference sequence). As DNA, the CDR3 is TGTGCCAGCAGCCAAGCTCCCGGGCCCGGACTAGCGGAAGAGACCCAGTACTTC. Translating it yields CASSQAPGPGLAEETQYF.

This chain uses TRBV12-3 or TRBV12-4 with TRBJ1-6, with 7 positions matching TRBD1. The V and J ends lost 10 bases and 9 bases, in that order; junction bases with no gene match: 6. CDR3 size: 12 residues. Here the CDR3 reads CATGQRASPLHF. The CDR3 nucleotides read TGTGCCACGGGACAGCGGGCTTCACCCCTCCACTTT.

This clone was seen only a few times. The chain uses TRBV5-1 and TRBJ2-7; tentative D call: TRBD1 (6 bases). V gave up 3 bases and J gave up 1 base, with 8 bases separating them. This CDR3 has 13 amino acids. The V gene's germline CDR1 is SGHRS and CDR2 YFSETQ. In DNA, the CDR3 is TGCGCCAGCAGCTCGACAGGTTCCTACGAGCAGTACTTC. As protein: CASSSTGSYEQYF.

This chain joins TRBV3-1 (or the pseudogene TRBV3-2) and TRBJ2-1, with TRBD2 matching over 8 bases. Germline lookup yields CDR1 LGHDT and CDR2 YNNKEL (reference sequence). J lost 8 bases, V lost 3 bases, and 12 bases had no gene match. The CDR3 sequence is 16 residues long. CDR3 amino acids: CASSQGFIGGADEQFF. In DNA form, the CDR3 reads TGTGCCAGCAGCCAGGGTTTTATCGGGGGGGCCGATGAGCAGTTCTTC.